This passage covers 10 T cell receptor beta chains from one sample sequenced in a study of patients and donors after allogeneic stem cell transplantation. MiXCR was run by TCRdb on the RT-PCR reads, yielding one entry per CDR3 protein. The data show approximately 220,000 distinct CDR3 sequences, over 30% seen once. Sequencing was done on a sample of blood, either unsorted or a sorted T cell fraction (not recorded which). Receptors were obtained from a human donor who was either an allogeneic HSCT recipient or a stem cell or donor lymphocyte infusion donor (not recorded which). It is not recorded whose cells these are; they may come from a transplant donor.

Here the CDR3 reads CASSFPGTASGNTIYF. As DNA, the CDR3 is TGTGCCAGCAGCTTTCCGGGGACAGCCTCTGGAAACACCATATATTTT. The J gene is TRBJ1-3, the V gene TRBV7-9, with 7 bases matching TRBD1. With 3 bases clipped from V and 0 bases from J, the junction kept 5 bases outside the gene matches. The CDR3 is 16 residues long. The germline V gene encodes CDR1 SEHNR and CDR2 FQNEAQ (reference sequence).

The chain joins TRBV13 to TRBJ2-7; weak D call: TRBD2 (5 bases). The V gene's germline CDR1 is PRHDT and CDR2 FYEKMQ (reference sequence). V shed 0 bases and J shed 3 bases, with 15 bases lying between them. CDR3 length: 16 residues. CDR3 in amino acids: CASSLGPATGGYEQYF. The CDR3 nucleotides read TGTGCCAGCAGCTTAGGTCCGGCTACCGGAGGCTACGAGCAGTACTTC.

J is TRBJ2-3 and V is TRBV29-1, with TRBD1 as a possible D gene (5 bases). Germline lookup yields CDR1 SQVTM and CDR2 ANQGSEA. V was trimmed by 2 bases and J by 3 bases, leaving 12 bases between them. This CDR3 has 14 amino acids. The CDR3 sequence is CSVEPRVRTDTQYF. The CDR3, as DNA: TGCAGCGTTGAACCCAGGGTAAGAACAGATACGCAGTATTTT.

This clonotype was detected only a few times. This chain uses TRBV4-1 with TRBJ2-7; no firm D call. CDR3 length: 14 residues. Trimming removed 3 bases from V and 2 bases from J, with 11 bases in between. Germline CDR1 and CDR2: MGHRA and YSYEKL. The CDR3: CASSHWTLPYEQYF. CDR3 in DNA: TGCGCCAGCAGCCATTGGACGTTGCCCTACGAGCAGTACTTC.

This clonotype was observed many times. The junction does not match germline at one end; this may be a read error. The chain couples TRBV5-1 to TRBJ1-6; TRBD1 matches 10 bases. The V gene's germline CDR1 is SGHRS and CDR2 YFSETQ. The CDR3 is made up of 15 amino acids. The CDR3 protein is CASSLRDRGNSPLHF. The CDR3 DNA reads TGTGCCAGCAGTTTACGGGACAGGGGTAATTCACCCCTCCACTTT.

This clonotype was counted only a few times. The V call is TRBV18, the J call TRBJ1-2; D remains unclear. The V gene lost 0 bases and the J gene lost 4 bases, with 18 bases spanning the gap. The CDR3 has 17 amino acids. Germline lookup yields CDR1 KGHSH and CDR2 LQKENI. For the CDR3, the DNA is TGTGCCAGCTCACCACCGGCCCGGGTCGCAAAGGGCTATGGCTACACCTTC. Its protein is CASSPPARVAKGYGYTF. The full variable domain, rest sourced from reference TRBV18 and TRBJ1-2, is NAGVMQNPRHLVRRRGQEARLRCSPMKGHSHVYWYRQLPEEGLKFMVYLQKENIIDESGMPKERFSAEFPKEGPSILRIQQVVRGDSAAYFCASSPPARVAKGYGYTFGSGTRLTVV.

CDR3 sequence reads: CSVRFPRQGKGNEQFF. In nucleotides, the CDR3 is TGCAGCGTACGCTTCCCACGACAGGGGAAGGGCAATGAGCAGTTCTTC. This chain joins TRBV29-1 and TRBJ2-1; 8 nucleotides align to TRBD1. V trimming: 6 bases; J trimming: 6 bases; junction bases outside the gene matches: 16. CDR3 length: 16 amino acids. CDR1 and CDR2 (germline): SQVTM, ANQGSEA.

The chain carries TRBV25-1 and TRBJ1-1; D not certain. CDR1 and CDR2 (germline): MGHDK, SYGVNS. This CDR3 has 14 amino acids. Trimming stripped 1 base from V and 1 base from J, with 7 bases between. As DNA, the CDR3 is TGTGCCAGCAGTGAATTGATGGGGAACACTGAAGCTTTCTTT. Protein sequence: CASSELMGNTEAFF.

This clonotype was picked up a small number of times. CDR3 DNA sequence: TGCGCCAGCAGCTTTGAACAGGGGGTCATGAACACTGAAGCTTTCTTT. Its translation is CASSFEQGVMNTEAFF. This chain joins TRBV5-1 and TRBJ1-1; TRBD1 matches 8 bases. CDR3 size: 16 residues. Per germline, CDR1 SGHRS and CDR2 YFSETQ. V dropped 2 bases and J dropped 0; count of bases not matched to a gene: 6.

This clonotype was observed a handful of times. The V call is TRBV29-1, the J call TRBJ2-1; D may be TRBD1 or TRBD2 (5 bases each). This CDR3 comprises 14 residues. The V and J ends lost 5 bases and 0 bases respectively, with 11 bases between them. CDR1 SQVTM and CDR2 ANQGSEA come from the germline V gene. CDR3 nucleotides: TGCAGCGTTAGGGGACCCTTCTCCTACAATGAGCAGTTCTTC. This sequence encodes CSVRGPFSYNEQFF.